The table lists the clone carrying this T cell receptor (beta chain) with a few counts. The data stem from a study of long-term antiretroviral therapy in people with HIV. This CDR3 comprises 14 residues. CDR1 and CDR2 from the germline V gene are SGDLS and YYNGEE. V lost 4 bases and J lost 3; bases outside the gene matches: 4. Runs used v3.0 of the immunoSEQ assay and were done at survey level. Assay: immunoSEQ multiplex PCR; the TCRdb copy retains only in-frame clones and omits some. The data hold about 14,000 clones, with around 84% observed a single time. Researchers secured at least one pre-ART and at least two post-ART PBMC samples from each donor. Treatment of all HIV participants took place in the United States.

V usage is TRBV9 and J usage is TRBJ2-7, with 10 bases identical to TRBD1. This TCR was sampled from a man aged 25-45 years with HIV. Material: unsorted PBMCs, obtained 0.4 years after starting antiretroviral therapy. CDR3 coding DNA: TGTGCCAGCAGCCCTCGGACAGGGGGCTACGAGCAGTACTTC. It is translated as CASSPRTGGYEQYF.